The entry below gives a single TCR beta chain sequence along with its context. Its antigen is undetermined. Time point given: pre-sensitization, week 0. The treatment: therapeutic diphenylcyclopropenone sensitization with weekly scalp DPC. Those who donated were patients with alopecia, 18 to 70 years of age, and suitable for DPC. V was clipped by 5 bases and J by 3 bases, with 20 bases between them. This CDR3 has 16 amino acids. CDR1 and CDR2 from the germline V gene are LNHDA and SQIVND (reference sequence). The entry originates in a study of human T cells and chemical hapten exposure. The library tagged each cDNA molecule with unique molecular identifiers. A single record per CDR3 protein comes from TCRdb applying MiXCR to the RACE reads. The sample carries tens of thousands of distinct CDR3 sequences, roughly 8.8% recorded once. Findings and caveats of the study: Counts of TCRs above 1 in 1000 frequency stayed unchanged with DPC sensitization.

This chain uses TRBV19 with TRBJ2-7; D not resolved. Sequenced material: whole blood, taken in connection with sensitization to the hapten diphenylcyclopropenone (DPC). The sequence came from a woman between 40 and 50 years old with alopecia areata. Some clones in this sample may be carry-over from other donors' samples. CDR3 DNA sequence: TGTGCCAGTAGTTTGACCGCAAACACCATCATCTACGAGCAGTACTTC. It specifies CASSLTANTIIYEQYF.